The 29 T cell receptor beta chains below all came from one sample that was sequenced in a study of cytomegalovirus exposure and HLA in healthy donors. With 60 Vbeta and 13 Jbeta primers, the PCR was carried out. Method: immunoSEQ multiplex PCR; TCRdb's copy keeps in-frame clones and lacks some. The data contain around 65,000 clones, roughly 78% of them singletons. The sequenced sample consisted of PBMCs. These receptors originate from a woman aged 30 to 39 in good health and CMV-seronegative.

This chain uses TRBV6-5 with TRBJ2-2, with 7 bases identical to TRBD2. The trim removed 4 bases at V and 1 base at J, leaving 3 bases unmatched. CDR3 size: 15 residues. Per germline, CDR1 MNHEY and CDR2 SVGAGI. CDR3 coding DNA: TGTGCCAGCAGTTTACTAGCGTTGAACACCGGGGAGCTGTTTTTT. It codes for CASSLLALNTGELFF.

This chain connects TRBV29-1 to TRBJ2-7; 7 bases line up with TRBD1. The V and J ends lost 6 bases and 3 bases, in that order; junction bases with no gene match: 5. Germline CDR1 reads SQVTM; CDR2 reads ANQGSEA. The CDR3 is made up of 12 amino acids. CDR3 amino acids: CSVGQESYEQYF. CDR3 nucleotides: TGCAGCGTCGGACAGGAGAGCTACGAGCAGTACTTC.

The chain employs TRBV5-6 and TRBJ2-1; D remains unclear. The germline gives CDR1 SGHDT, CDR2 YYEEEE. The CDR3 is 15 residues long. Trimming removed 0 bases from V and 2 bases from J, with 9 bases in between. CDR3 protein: CASSLGSTTYNEQFF. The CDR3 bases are TGTGCCAGCAGCTTGGGCAGTACTACCTACAATGAGCAGTTCTTC.

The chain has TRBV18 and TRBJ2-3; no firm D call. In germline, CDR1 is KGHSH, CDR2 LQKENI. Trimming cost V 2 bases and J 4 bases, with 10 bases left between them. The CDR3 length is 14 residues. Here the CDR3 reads CASSPDSRADTQYF. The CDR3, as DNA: TGTGCCAGCTCACCAGACTCTCGGGCAGATACGCAGTATTTT.

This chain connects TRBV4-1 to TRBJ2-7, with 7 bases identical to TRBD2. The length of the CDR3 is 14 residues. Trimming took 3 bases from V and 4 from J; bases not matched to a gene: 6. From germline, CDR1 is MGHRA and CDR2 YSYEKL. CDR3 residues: CASSHWAGDYEQYF. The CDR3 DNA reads TGCGCCAGCAGCCACTGGGCGGGGGATTACGAGCAGTACTTC.

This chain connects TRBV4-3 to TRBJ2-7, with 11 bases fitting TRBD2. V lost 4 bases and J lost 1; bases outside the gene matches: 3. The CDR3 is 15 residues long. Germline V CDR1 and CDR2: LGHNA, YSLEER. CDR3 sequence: CASSRRLAGSYEQYF. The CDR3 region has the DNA TGCGCCAGCAGCCGAAGACTAGCGGGATCCTACGAGCAGTACTTC.

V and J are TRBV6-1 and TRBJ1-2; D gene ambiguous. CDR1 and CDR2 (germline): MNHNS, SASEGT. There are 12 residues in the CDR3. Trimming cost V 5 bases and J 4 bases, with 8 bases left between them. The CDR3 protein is CASSSGSYGYTF. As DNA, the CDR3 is TGTGCCAGCAGTTCGGGTTCCTATGGCTACACCTTC.

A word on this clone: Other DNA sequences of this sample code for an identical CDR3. The CDR3 bases are TGTGCCAGCAGCTTAGGTCAGAATCAGCCCCAGCATTTT. Protein: CASSLGQNQPQHF. This chain connects TRBV7-9 to TRBJ1-5; no clear D. V was pared by 1 base and J by 4 bases, with 5 bases between. The CDR3 length is 13 residues. Germline CDR1 and CDR2: SEHNR and FQNEAQ (reference sequence).

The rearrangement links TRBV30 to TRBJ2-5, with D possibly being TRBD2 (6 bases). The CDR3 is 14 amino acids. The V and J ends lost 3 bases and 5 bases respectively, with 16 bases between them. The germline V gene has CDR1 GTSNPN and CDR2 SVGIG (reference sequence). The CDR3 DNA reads TGTGCCTGGAGGGAGGCAGGGAGGAAGGAGACCCAGTACTTC. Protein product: CAWREAGRKETQYF.

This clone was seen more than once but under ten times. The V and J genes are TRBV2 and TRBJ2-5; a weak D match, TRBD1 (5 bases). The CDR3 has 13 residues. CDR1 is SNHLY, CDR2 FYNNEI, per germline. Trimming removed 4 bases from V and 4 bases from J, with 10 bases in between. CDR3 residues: CASSAGNGETQYF. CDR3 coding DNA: TGTGCCAGCAGTGCAGGGAATGGAGAGACCCAGTACTTC.

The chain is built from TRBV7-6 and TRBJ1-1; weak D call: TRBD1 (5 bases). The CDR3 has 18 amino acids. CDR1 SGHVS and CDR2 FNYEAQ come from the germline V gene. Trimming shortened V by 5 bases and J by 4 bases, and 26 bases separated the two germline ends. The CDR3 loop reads CASSARLAGMGDGTEAFF. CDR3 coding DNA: TGTGCCAGCAGCGCGAGATTGGCGGGAATGGGGGACGGCACTGAAGCTTTCTTT.

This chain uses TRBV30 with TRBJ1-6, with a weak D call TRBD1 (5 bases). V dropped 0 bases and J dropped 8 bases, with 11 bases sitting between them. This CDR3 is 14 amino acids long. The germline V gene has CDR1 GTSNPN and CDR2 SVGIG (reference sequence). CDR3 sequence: CAWSVLGRDSPLHF. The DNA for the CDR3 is TGTGCCTGGAGTGTACTCGGCAGGGATTCACCCCTCCACTTT.

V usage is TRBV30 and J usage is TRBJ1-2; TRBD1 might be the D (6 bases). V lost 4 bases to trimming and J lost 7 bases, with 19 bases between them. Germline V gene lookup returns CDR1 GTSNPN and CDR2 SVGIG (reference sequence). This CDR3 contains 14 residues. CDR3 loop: CAWIPSGGALGYTF. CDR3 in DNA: TGTGCCTGGATCCCCTCGGGGGGGGCCCTTGGCTACACCTTC.

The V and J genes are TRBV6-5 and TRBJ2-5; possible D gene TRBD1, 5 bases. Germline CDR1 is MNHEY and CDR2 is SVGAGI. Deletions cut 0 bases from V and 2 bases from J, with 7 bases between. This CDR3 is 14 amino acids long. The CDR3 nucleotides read TGTGCCAGCAGTTACTCAAGGGGTCAAGAGACCCAGTACTTC. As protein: CASSYSRGQETQYF.

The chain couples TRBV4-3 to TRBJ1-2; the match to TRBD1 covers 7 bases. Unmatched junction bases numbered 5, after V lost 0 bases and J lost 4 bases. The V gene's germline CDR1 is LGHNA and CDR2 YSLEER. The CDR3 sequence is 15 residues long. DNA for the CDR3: TGCGCCAGCAGCCAAGACACAGGGGACCCCTATGGCTACACCTTC. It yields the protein CASSQDTGDPYGYTF.

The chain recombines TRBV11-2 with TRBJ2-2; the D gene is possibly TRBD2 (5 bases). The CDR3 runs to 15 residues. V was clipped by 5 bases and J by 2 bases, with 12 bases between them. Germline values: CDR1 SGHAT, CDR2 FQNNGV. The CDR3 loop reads CASSRERINTGELFF. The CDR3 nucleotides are TGTGCCAGCAGCCGCGAGCGGATAAACACCGGGGAGCTGTTTTTT.

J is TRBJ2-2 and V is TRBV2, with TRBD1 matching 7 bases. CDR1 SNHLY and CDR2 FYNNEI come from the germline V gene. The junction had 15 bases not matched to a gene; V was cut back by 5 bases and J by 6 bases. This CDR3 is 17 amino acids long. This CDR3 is CASSFKGDRASAGELFF. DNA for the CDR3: TGTGCCAGCAGTTTTAAGGGAGACAGGGCCTCTGCCGGGGAGCTGTTTTTT.

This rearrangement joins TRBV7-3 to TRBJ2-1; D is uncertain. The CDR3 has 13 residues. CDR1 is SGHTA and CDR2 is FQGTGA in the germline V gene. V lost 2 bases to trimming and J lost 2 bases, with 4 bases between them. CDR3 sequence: CASSLGAYNEQFF. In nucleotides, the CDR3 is TGTGCCAGCAGCTTAGGAGCCTACAATGAGCAGTTCTTC.

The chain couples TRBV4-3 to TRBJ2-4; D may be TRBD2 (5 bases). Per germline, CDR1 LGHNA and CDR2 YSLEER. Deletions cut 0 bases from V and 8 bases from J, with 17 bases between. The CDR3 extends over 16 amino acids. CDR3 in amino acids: CASSQEPGSLADIQYF. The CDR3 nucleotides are TGCGCCAGCAGCCAAGAGCCGGGTAGTCTAGCTGACATTCAGTACTTC.

The CDR3 region is CASSQSTAGGHGGYTF. The CDR3 DNA is TGCGCCAGCAGTCAATCAACGGCAGGGGGCCACGGTGGCTACACCTTC. The chain couples TRBV23-1 to TRBJ1-2; TRBD1 aligns across 8 bases. TRBV23-1 is an ORF for which the function is uncertain. CDR3 length: 16 amino acids. After removal of 0 bases from V and 7 bases from J, the junction contained 10 bases not matched to a gene.

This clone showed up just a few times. The CDR3: CATWTGTMNTEAFF. DNA of the CDR3: TGTGCCACCTGGACAGGCACCATGAACACTGAAGCTTTCTTT. V usage is TRBV28 and J usage is TRBJ1-1; 7 bases are shared with TRBD1. The CDR3 spans 14 residues. Trimming at V came to 10 bases and at J to 0 bases, leaving 8 bases not matched to a gene. The germline gives CDR1 MDHEN, CDR2 SYDVKM. Based on the CDR3 plus reference TRBV28 and TRBJ1-1, the full variable domain is DVKVTQSSRYLVKRTGEKVFLECVQDMDHENMFWYRQDPGLGLRLIYFSYDVKMKEKGDIPEGYSVSREKKERFSLILESASTNQTSMYLCATWTGTMNTEAFFGQGTRLTVV.

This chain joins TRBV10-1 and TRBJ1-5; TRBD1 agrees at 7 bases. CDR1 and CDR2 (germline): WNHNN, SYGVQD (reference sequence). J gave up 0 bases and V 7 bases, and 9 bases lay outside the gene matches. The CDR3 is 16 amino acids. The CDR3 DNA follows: TGCGCCAGCATTGGGCAGGGGGGTCATAGCAATCAGCCCCAGCATTTT. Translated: CASIGQGGHSNQPQHF.

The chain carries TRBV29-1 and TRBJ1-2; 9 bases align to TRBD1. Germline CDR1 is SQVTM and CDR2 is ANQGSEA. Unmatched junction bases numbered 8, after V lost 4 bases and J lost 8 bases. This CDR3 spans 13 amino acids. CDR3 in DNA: TGCAGCGTTGGGGGGACAGGGCTCTGGGGCTACACCTTC. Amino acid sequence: CSVGGTGLWGYTF. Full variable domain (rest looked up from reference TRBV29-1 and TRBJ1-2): SAVISQKPSRDICQRGTSLTIQCQVDSQVTMMFWYRQQPGQSLTLIATANQGSEATYESGFVIDKFPISRPNLTFSTLTVSNMSPEDSSIYLCSVGGTGLWGYTFGSGTRLTVV.

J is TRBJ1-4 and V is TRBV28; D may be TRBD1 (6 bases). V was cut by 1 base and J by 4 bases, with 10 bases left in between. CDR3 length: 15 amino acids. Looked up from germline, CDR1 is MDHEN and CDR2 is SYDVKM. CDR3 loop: CASSLYTGINEKLFF. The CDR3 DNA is TGTGCCAGCAGTTTATATACAGGGATTAATGAAAAACTGTTTTTT.

The CDR3 is CSVAFDRDNEQFF. CDR3 in DNA: TGCAGCGTTGCCTTTGACAGGGACAATGAGCAGTTCTTC. The chain couples TRBV29-1 to TRBJ2-1; 7 bases line up with TRBD1. The trim removed 4 bases at V and 5 bases at J, leaving 5 bases unmatched. This CDR3 has 13 residues. Germline CDR1 and CDR2: SQVTM and ANQGSEA.

DNA of the CDR3: TGTGCCAGCAGCAAGGACAGGGGAATTGACACTGAAGCTTTCTTT. It is translated as CASSKDRGIDTEAFF. The chain joins TRBV14 to TRBJ1-1; 9 bases line up with TRBD1. The V gene's germline CDR1 is SGHDN and CDR2 FVKESK. The CDR3 sequence is 15 residues long. V gave up 5 bases and J gave up 3 bases; unmatched junction bases: 7.

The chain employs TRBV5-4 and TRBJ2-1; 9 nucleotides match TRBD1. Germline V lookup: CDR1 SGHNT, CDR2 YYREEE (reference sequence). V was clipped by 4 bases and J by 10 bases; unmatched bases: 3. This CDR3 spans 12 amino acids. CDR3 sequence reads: CASSPGTGEQFF. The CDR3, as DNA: TGTGCCAGCAGCCCGGGGACAGGGGAGCAGTTCTTC.

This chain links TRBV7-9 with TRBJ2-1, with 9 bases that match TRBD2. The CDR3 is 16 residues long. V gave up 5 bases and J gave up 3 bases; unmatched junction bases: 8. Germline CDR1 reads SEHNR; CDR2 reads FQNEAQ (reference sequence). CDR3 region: CASSPLAGEYYNEQFF. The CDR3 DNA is TGTGCCAGCAGCCCCTTAGCGGGGGAGTACTACAATGAGCAGTTCTTC.

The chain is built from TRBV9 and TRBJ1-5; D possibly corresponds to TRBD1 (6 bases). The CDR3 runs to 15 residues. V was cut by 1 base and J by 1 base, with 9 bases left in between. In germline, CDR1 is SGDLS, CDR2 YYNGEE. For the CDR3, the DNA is TGTGCCAGCAGCGTACAGGGGATGAGCAATCAGCCCCAGCATTTT. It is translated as CASSVQGMSNQPQHF. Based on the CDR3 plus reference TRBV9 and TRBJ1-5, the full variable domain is DSGVTQTPKHLITATGQRVTLRCSPRSGDLSVYWYQQSLDQGLQFLIQYYNGEERAKGNILERFSAQQFPDLHSELNLSSLELGDSALYFCASSVQGMSNQPQHFGDGTRLSIL.